The 18 T cell receptor beta chains reported below all come from one sample, sequenced in a study of T-cell reconstitution after alpha-beta-depleted transplantation in children. It was with unique molecular identifiers that the TCRbeta library was prepared. TCRdb redid the calling of the PCR reads with MiXCR, one entry per CDR3 protein. The sample has 350,000 to 450,000 distinct CDR3 sequences; over 20% are singletons. Here the sequenced sample was PBMCs from the stem cell graft donor, taken from the stem cell graft. The receptors shown here come from a human donor who donated a stem cell graft to a child with acute myeloid leukemia.

The table lists this clonotype with many counts. V and J are TRBV7-2 and TRBJ1-5; TRBD1 aligns across 7 bases. J was trimmed by 5 bases and V by 5 bases; bases with no gene match: 3. The CDR3 has 13 residues. CDR1 and CDR2 (germline): SGHTA, FQGNSA. CDR3 protein: CASSPGQDQPQHF. In nucleotides, the CDR3 is TGTGCCAGCAGCCCCGGACAGGATCAGCCCCAGCATTTT.

Comments on this clonotype: Being one base from a much bigger clone, this may be a read error. Lacking the conserved final phenylalanine or tryptophan, this CDR3 likely reflects a read error. The chain links TRBV29-1 to TRBJ1-1; a weak D match, TRBD1 (5 bases). Germline V lookup: CDR1 SQVTM, CDR2 ANQGSEA. The CDR3 is 15 amino acids. V gave up 2 bases and J gave up 0 bases, with 13 bases separating them. The CDR3 sequence: CSVERRGSMNTEAFS. The CDR3 bases are TGCAGCGTTGAAAGAAGGGGCTCGATGAACACTGAAGCTTTCTCT.

This chain links TRBV18 with TRBJ2-5; D is unresolved. Germline values: CDR1 KGHSH, CDR2 LQKENI. The CDR3 has 14 amino acids. Trimming removed 0 bases at V and 2 bases at J, with 7 bases between. The CDR3 DNA follows: TGTGCCAGCTCACCACCCACTAAACAAGAGACCCAGTACTTC. The encoded protein is CASSPPTKQETQYF.

J is TRBJ1-1 and V is TRBV29-1; possible D gene TRBD1, 6 bases. The germline V gene encodes CDR1 SQVTM and CDR2 ANQGSEA. The ends were cut back, 7 bases at V and 3 bases at J, with 18 bases in the middle. The CDR3 sequence is 14 residues long. The DNA of the CDR3 is TGCAGCGCACGAAGAAGGGGGTTTGACACTGAAGCTTTCTTT. As protein: CSARRRGFDTEAFF.

This clonotype was detected a few times. The V call is TRBV5-6, the J call TRBJ2-7; TRBD1 might be the D (5 bases). The CDR3 is 13 amino acids. V gave up 2 bases and J gave up 2 bases, with 8 bases separating them. Germline V gene sequence: CDR1 SGHDT, CDR2 YYEEEE. The CDR3 spells CASSFDSTYEQYF. Written as DNA, the CDR3 is TGTGCCAGCAGCTTTGACAGTACCTACGAGCAGTACTTC.

This clonotype occurred many times. The chain links TRBV29-1 to TRBJ2-5; 11 positions match TRBD2. The germline CDR1 and CDR2 sequences are SQVTM and ANQGSEA. The J segment lost 3 bases and the V segment lost 6 bases, leaving 3 bases of the junction unmatched. CDR3 length: 13 residues. CDR3 sequence reads: CSVQTSGEETQYF. The CDR3 DNA follows: TGCAGCGTACAGACTAGCGGGGAAGAGACCCAGTACTTC.

The chain joins TRBV6-1 to TRBJ2-2; weak D call: TRBD2 (6 bases). Trimming removed 5 bases at V and 5 bases at J, with 18 bases between. The V gene's germline CDR1 is MNHNS and CDR2 SASEGT. The CDR3 is made up of 16 amino acids. This CDR3 reads CASSPSLAGSTGELFF. The CDR3 DNA reads TGTGCCAGCAGTCCCAGTTTGGCGGGGAGTACCGGGGAGCTGTTTTTT.

The table lists this clonotype with many counts. The CDR3 DNA is TGCAGTGCCCAGACTAGCGGGAGAAACGACAATGAGCAGTTCTTC. Translated, it gives CSAQTSGRNDNEQFF. The rearrangement uses TRBV20-1 and TRBJ2-1; TRBD2 matches 12 bases. The V gene's germline CDR1 is DFQATT and CDR2 SNEGSKA (reference sequence). Germline trimming cut 6 bases from V and 5 bases from J; bases unmatched to any gene: 8. The CDR3 length is 15 residues.

The table lists this clonotype with many counts. The genes are TRBV12-3 or TRBV12-4 and TRBJ1-2; a weak D match, TRBD1 (5 bases). This CDR3 contains 13 residues. The V end was cut by 5 bases, the J end by 2 bases, with 9 bases between. CDR3: CASSGTGNYGYTF. Written as DNA, the CDR3 is TGTGCCAGCAGTGGGACGGGCAACTATGGCTACACCTTC.

The table lists this clonotype with many counts. The chain carries TRBV4-2 and TRBJ2-1; a possible D gene is TRBD2 (6 bases). The CDR3 consists of 16 residues. V gave up 0 bases and J gave up 4 bases, with 13 bases separating them. The germline gives CDR1 LGHNA, CDR2 YNFKEQ. The CDR3 sequence is CASSQDLASAYNEQFF. In nucleotides, the CDR3 is TGTGCCAGCAGCCAAGATTTGGCTAGCGCATACAATGAGCAGTTCTTC.

This clonotype was counted only a few times. The V gene is TRBV12-3 or TRBV12-4, the J gene TRBJ2-3; 8 bases match TRBD1. V lost 8 bases, J lost 0 bases, and 7 bases stayed unmatched. The CDR3 has 15 amino acids. The CDR3 region is CASGGQASSTDTQYF. CDR3 DNA: TGTGCCAGCGGGGGACAGGCTTCTAGCACAGATACGCAGTATTTT.

The rearrangement joins TRBV28 to TRBJ2-5; D is perhaps TRBD2 (5 bases). The CDR3 is 14 residues long. The V end was cut by 5 bases, the J end by 5 bases, with 15 bases between. Germline V gene data show CDR1 as MDHEN and CDR2 as SYDVKM. In DNA, the CDR3 is TGTGCCAGCAGTGGCGTGGGGAGTATCGAGACCCAGTACTTC. Translated: CASSGVGSIETQYF.

This clonotype was detected a few times. This chain's CDR3 is CATTGSGQPQHF. DNA of the CDR3: TGTGCCACCACGGGGTCGGGGCAGCCCCAGCATTTT. The chain recombines TRBV24-1 with TRBJ1-5; D uncertain. V was clipped by 8 bases and J by 7 bases, with 11 bases between them. Looked up from germline, CDR1 is KGHDR and CDR2 is SFDVKD. CDR3 size: 12 residues.

The chain combines TRBV4-2 with TRBJ2-3, with a possible D match to TRBD2 (6 bases). CDR1 is LGHNA, CDR2 YNFKEQ, per germline. Trimming removed 1 base from V and 2 bases from J, with 19 bases in between. There are 18 residues in the CDR3. The chain's CDR3 is CASSQVTFLAELTDTQYF. CDR3 DNA sequence: TGTGCCAGCAGCCAAGTGACCTTTTTAGCGGAGCTCACAGATACGCAGTATTTT.

This clonotype came up a few times. The CDR3: CASSEDGNTIYF. In DNA form, the CDR3 reads TGTGCCAGCAGTGAAGACGGAAACACCATATATTTT. The chain carries TRBV2 and TRBJ1-3; D gene ambiguous. This CDR3 spans 12 amino acids. Trimming removed 1 base from V and 4 bases from J, with 2 bases in between. CDR1 is SNHLY, CDR2 FYNNEI, per germline.

In its sample, this clonotype was seen a few times. The chain combines TRBV29-1 with TRBJ2-5; D is perhaps TRBD2 (5 bases). The CDR3 runs to 17 residues. Germline-derived CDR1 and CDR2 are SQVTM and ANQGSEA. Trimming pared 0 bases from V and 5 bases from J, leaving 22 bases between. CDR3 in DNA: TGCAGCGTTGAAGAGAGGGTAACTTTGGGGATACGGGAGACCCAGTACTTC. Amino acids: CSVEERVTLGIRETQYF.

V usage is TRBV28 and J usage is TRBJ2-7; no clear D gene. The V end was cut by 6 bases, the J end by 3 bases, with 12 bases between. The germline CDR1 and CDR2 sequences are MDHEN and SYDVKM. The CDR3 has 13 amino acids. The CDR3 spells CASRGLGRYEQYV. The CDR3 DNA sequence: TGTGCCAGCAGAGGTCTTGGACGCTACGAGCAGTACGTC.

This clonotype was seen ten or more times. Compared with germline, one end of the junction differs, possibly owing to a read error. This chain joins TRBV7-9 and TRBJ2-3; D gene unclear. There are 12 residues in the CDR3. In germline, CDR1 is SEHNR, CDR2 FQNEAQ (reference sequence). The CDR3 spells CASSLAEDTQYF. The CDR3 coding sequence is TGTGCCAGCAGTTTAGCAGAAGATACGCAGTATTTT.